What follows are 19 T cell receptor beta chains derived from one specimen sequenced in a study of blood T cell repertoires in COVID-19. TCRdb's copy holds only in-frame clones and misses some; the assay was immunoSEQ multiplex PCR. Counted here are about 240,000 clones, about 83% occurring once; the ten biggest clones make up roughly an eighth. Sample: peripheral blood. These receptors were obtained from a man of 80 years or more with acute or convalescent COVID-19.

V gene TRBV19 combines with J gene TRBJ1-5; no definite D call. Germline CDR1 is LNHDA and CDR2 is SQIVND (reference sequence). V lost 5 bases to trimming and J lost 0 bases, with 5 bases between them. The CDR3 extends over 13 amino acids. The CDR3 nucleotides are TGTGCCAGTAGTCCTTATAGCAATCAGCCCCAGCATTTT. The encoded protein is CASSPYSNQPQHF.

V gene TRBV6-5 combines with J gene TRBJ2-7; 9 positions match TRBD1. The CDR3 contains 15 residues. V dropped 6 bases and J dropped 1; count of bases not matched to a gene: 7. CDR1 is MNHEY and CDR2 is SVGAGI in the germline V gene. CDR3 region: CASSKTGGDSYEQYF. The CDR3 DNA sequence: TGTGCCAGCAGCAAAACAGGGGGCGATTCCTACGAGCAGTACTTC.

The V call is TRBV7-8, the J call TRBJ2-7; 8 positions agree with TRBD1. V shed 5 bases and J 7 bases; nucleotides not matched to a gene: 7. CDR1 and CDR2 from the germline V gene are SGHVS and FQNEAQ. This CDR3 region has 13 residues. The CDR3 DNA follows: TGTGCCAGCAGCCCCGGACAGGGCACGGAGCAGTACTTC. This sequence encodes CASSPGQGTEQYF. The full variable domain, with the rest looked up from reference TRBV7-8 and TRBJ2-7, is GAGVSQSPRYKVAKRGQDVALRCDPISGHVSLFWYQQALGQGPEFLTYFQNEAQLDKSGLPSDRFFAERPEGSVSTLKIQRTQQEDSAVYLCASSPGQGTEQYFGPGTRLTVT.

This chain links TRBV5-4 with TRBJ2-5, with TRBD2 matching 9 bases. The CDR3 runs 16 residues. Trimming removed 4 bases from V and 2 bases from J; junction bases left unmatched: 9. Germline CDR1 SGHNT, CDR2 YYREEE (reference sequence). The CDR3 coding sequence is TGTGCCAGCAGCCCCGCGGGGGGGGCTCGGCAAGAGACCCAGTACTTC. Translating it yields CASSPAGGARQETQYF.

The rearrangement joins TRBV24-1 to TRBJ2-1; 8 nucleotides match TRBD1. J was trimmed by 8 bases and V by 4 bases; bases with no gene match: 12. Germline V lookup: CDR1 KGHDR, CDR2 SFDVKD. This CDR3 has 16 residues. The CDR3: CATSERGRGRRDEQFF. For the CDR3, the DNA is TGTGCCACCAGTGAGCGAGGCAGGGGGCGGCGGGATGAGCAGTTCTTC.

CDR3 amino acids: CASSFQYEQYF. As DNA, the CDR3 is TGTGCCAGCAGCTTTCAGTACGAGCAGTACTTC. The J gene is TRBJ2-7, the V gene TRBV5-5; D remains unclear. Germline V gene sequence: CDR1 SGHKS, CDR2 YYEKEE (reference sequence). The CDR3 loop spans 11 amino acids. The V end was cut by 2 bases, the J end by 4 bases, with 4 bases between.

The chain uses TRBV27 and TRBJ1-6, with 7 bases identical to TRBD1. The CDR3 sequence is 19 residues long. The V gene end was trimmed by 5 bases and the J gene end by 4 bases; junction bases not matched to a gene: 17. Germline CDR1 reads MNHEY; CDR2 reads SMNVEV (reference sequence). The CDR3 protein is CASSPRHEGAGGYNSPLHF. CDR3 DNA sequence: TGTGCCAGCAGTCCCCGCCACGAGGGGGCGGGGGGATATAATTCACCCCTCCACTTT.

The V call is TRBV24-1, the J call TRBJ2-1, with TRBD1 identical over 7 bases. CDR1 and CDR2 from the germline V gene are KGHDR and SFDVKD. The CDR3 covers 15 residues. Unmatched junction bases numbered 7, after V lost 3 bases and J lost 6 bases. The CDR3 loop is CATSDQTGKGNEQFF. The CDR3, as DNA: TGTGCCACCAGTGATCAGACAGGGAAGGGCAATGAGCAGTTCTTC.

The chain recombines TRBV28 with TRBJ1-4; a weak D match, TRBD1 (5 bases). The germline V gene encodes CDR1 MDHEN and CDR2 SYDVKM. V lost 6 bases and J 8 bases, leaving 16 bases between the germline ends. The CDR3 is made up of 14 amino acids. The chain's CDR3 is CASRSYRIDEKLFF. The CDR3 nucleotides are TGTGCCAGCAGGTCATACAGGATTGACGAAAAACTGTTTTTT.

For the CDR3, the DNA is TGTGCCAGCTCTCTTCGAGCGGGAGGGCCTTTGGGTGAGCAGTTCTTC. This gives the protein CASSLRAGGPLGEQFF. The J gene is TRBJ2-1, the V gene TRBV18, with TRBD2 identical over 10 bases. CDR1 and CDR2 from the germline V gene are KGHSH and LQKENI. V lost 6 bases to trimming and J lost 9 bases; unmatched junction nucleotides: 14. The CDR3 covers 16 residues.

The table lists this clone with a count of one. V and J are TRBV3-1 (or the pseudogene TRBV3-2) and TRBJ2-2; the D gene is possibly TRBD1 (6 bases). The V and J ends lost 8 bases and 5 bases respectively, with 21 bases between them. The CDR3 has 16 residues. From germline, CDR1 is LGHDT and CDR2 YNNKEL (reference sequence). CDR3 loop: CASLGWGLMGTGELFF. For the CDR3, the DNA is TGTGCCAGCCTCGGCTGGGGGCTAATGGGTACCGGGGAGCTGTTTTTT.

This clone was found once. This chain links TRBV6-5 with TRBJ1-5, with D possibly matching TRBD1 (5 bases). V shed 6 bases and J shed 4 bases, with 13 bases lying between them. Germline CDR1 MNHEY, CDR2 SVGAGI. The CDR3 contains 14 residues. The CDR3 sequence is CASSGGAGNQPQHF. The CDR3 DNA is TGTGCCAGCAGCGGAGGGGCTGGAAATCAGCCCCAGCATTTT.

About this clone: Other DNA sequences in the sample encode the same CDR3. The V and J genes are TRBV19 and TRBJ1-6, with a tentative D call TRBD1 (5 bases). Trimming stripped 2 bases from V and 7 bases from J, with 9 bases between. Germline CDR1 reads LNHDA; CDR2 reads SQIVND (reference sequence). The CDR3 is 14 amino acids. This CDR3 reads CASSITGGNSPLHF. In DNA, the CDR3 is TGTGCCAGTAGTATAACGGGGGGGAATTCACCCCTCCACTTT. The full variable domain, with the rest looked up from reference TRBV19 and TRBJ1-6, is DGGITQSPKYLFRKEGQNVTLSCEQNLNHDAMYWYRQDPGQGLRLIYYSQIVNDFQKGDIAEGYSVSREKKESFPLTVTSAQKNPTAFYLCASSITGGNSPLHFGNGTRLTVT.

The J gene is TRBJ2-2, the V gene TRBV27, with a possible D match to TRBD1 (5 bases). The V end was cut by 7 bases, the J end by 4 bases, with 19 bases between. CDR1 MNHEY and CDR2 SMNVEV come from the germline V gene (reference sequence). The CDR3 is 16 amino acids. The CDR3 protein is CASKGAASWGTGELFF. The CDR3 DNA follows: TGTGCCAGCAAAGGGGCCGCAAGTTGGGGCACCGGGGAGCTGTTTTTT.

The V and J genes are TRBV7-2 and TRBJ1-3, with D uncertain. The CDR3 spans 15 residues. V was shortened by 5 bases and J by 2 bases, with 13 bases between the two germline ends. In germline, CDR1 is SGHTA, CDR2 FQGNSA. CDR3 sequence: CASSPMSPAGNTIYF. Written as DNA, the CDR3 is TGTGCCAGCAGCCCCATGAGTCCTGCTGGAAACACCATATATTTT.

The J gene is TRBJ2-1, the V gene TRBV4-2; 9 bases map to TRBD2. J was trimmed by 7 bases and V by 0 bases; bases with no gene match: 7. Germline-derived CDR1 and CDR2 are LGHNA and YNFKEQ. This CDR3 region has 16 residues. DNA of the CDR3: TGTGCCAGCAGCCAAGATAGCGGGGGCCCACTGAATGAGCAGTTCTTC. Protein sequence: CASSQDSGGPLNEQFF.

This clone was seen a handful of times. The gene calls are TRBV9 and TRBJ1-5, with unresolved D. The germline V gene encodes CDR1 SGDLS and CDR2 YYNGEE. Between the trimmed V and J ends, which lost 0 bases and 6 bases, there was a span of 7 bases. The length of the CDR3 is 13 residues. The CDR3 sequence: CASSVGPGQPQHF. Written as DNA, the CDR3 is TGTGCCAGCAGCGTAGGCCCGGGTCAGCCCCAGCATTTT. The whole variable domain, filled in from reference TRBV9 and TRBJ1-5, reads DSGVTQTPKHLITATGQRVTLRCSPRSGDLSVYWYQQSLDQGLQFLIQYYNGEERAKGNILERFSAQQFPDLHSELNLSSLELGDSALYFCASSVGPGQPQHFGDGTRLSIL.

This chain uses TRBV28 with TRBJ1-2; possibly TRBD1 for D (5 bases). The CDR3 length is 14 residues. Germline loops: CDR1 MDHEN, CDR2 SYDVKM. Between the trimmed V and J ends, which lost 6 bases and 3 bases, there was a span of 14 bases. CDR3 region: CASRGGTVYYGYTF. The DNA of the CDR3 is TGTGCCAGCAGAGGAGGGACGGTTTACTATGGCTACACCTTC.

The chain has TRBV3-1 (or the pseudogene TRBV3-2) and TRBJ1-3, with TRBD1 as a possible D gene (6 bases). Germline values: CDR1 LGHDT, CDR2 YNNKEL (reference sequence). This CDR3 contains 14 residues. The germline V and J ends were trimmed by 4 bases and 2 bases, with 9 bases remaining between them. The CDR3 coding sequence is TGTGCCAGCAGCCCTAGGGACACTGGAAACACCATATATTTT. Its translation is CASSPRDTGNTIYF.